Below, 17 T cell receptor beta chains from the same sample are listed, as sequenced in a study of blood T cell repertoires in COVID-19. TCRdb's table, derived via immunoSEQ multiplex PCR, lists solely in-frame clones and lacks some. In the table there are about 200,000 clones, around 80% of which are singletons. The specimen sequenced was peripheral blood. The receptors stem from a woman aged 70 to 79 with acute or convalescent COVID-19.

This clone appeared a few times. The CDR3: CASSLTPTGGDGNTIYF. The CDR3 region has the DNA TGTGCCAGCAGTTTAACCCCGACAGGGGGCGACGGAAACACCATATATTTT. The chain employs TRBV28 and TRBJ1-3; 10 bases fit TRBD1. In germline, CDR1 is MDHEN, CDR2 SYDVKM. With 2 bases clipped from V and 4 bases from J, the junction kept 8 bases outside the gene matches. The CDR3 is made up of 17 amino acids. The whole variable domain, filled in from reference TRBV28 and TRBJ1-3, reads DVKVTQSSRYLVKRTGEKVFLECVQDMDHENMFWYRQDPGLGLRLIYFSYDVKMKEKGDIPEGYSVSREKKERFSLILESASTNQTSMYLCASSLTPTGGDGNTIYFGEGSWLTVV.

V usage is TRBV7-9 and J usage is TRBJ2-6, with D tentatively TRBD1 (6 bases). The CDR3 runs to 15 residues. The germline V gene has CDR1 SEHNR and CDR2 FQNEAQ (reference sequence). V lost 5 bases to trimming and J lost 2 bases, with 10 bases between them. The CDR3 loop is CASSETGAGANVLTF. The CDR3 DNA is TGTGCCAGCAGCGAGACAGGAGCTGGGGCCAACGTCCTGACTTTC.

This chain uses TRBV9 with TRBJ2-1, with TRBD2 matching over 12 bases. The CDR3 is made up of 16 amino acids. Germline CDR1 is SGDLS and CDR2 is YYNGEE. V trimming: 5 bases; J trimming: 6 bases; junction bases outside the gene matches: 9. The DNA for the CDR3 is TGTGCCAGCAGAGGACTAGCGGGAAAGGCTGTCAATGAGCAGTTCTTC. This encodes CASRGLAGKAVNEQFF.

The chain recombines TRBV7-9 with TRBJ1-2; 10 nucleotides agree with TRBD1. Germline trimming cut 5 bases from V and 6 bases from J; bases unmatched to any gene: 6. This CDR3 contains 14 residues. The germline gives CDR1 SEHNR, CDR2 FQNEAQ (reference sequence). CDR3 sequence (DNA): TGTGCCAGCAGCCGCCCCGACAGGGGGCATGGCTACACCTTC. It is translated as CASSRPDRGHGYTF.

The chain combines TRBV28 with TRBJ2-3; D gene ambiguous. The ends were cut back, 8 bases at V and 0 bases at J, with 18 bases in the middle. The CDR3 extends over 16 amino acids. Germline V gene lookup returns CDR1 MDHEN and CDR2 SYDVKM. Here the CDR3 reads CASFQRLDLSTDTQYF. The CDR3 bases are TGTGCCAGCTTCCAGAGGCTAGACCTTAGCACAGATACGCAGTATTTT.

J is TRBJ2-5 and V is TRBV16; tentatively, D is TRBD2 (5 bases). Trimming took 8 bases from V and 4 from J, leaving 14 bases between them. This CDR3 contains 13 residues. Germline-derived CDR1 and CDR2 are KGHSY and FQNENV. The CDR3 DNA sequence: TGTGCCAGCTGTCGAGGGCGTGCAGAGACCCAGTACTTC. It specifies CASCRGRAETQYF.

V and J are TRBV19 and TRBJ2-1; 8 bases fit TRBD2. Germline V CDR1 and CDR2: LNHDA, SQIVND (reference sequence). The CDR3 runs 16 residues. V lost 4 bases to trimming and J lost 0 bases; unmatched junction nucleotides: 5. CDR3 region: CASSRVAGSSYNEQFF. The CDR3 nucleotides are TGTGCCAGTAGTAGGGTAGCGGGAAGCTCCTACAATGAGCAGTTCTTC.

The rearrangement joins TRBV5-1 to TRBJ2-7; 11 positions agree with TRBD1. The CDR3 is made up of 15 amino acids. Germline CDR1 is SGHRS and CDR2 is YFSETQ. V trimming: 0 bases; J trimming: 6 bases; junction bases outside the gene matches: 5. CDR3 amino acids: CASSLEGQGGSEQYF. In nucleotides, the CDR3 is TGCGCCAGCAGCTTGGAGGGACAGGGGGGGTCCGAGCAGTACTTC.

V usage is TRBV9 and J usage is TRBJ2-7; possibly TRBD1 for D (5 bases). This CDR3 is 15 amino acids long. Germline V CDR1 and CDR2: SGDLS, YYNGEE. V lost 0 bases and J 2 bases, leaving 12 bases between the germline ends. For the CDR3, the DNA is TGTGCCAGCAGCGTAGCGTCAGGGTGGGCCTACGAGCAGTACTTC. Its translation: CASSVASGWAYEQYF. Using reference TRBV9 and TRBJ2-7 for the parts outside the CDR3, the full variable domain is DSGVTQTPKHLITATGQRVTLRCSPRSGDLSVYWYQQSLDQGLQFLIQYYNGEERAKGNILERFSAQQFPDLHSELNLSSLELGDSALYFCASSVASGWAYEQYFGPGTRLTVT.

This chain joins TRBV11-2 and TRBJ1-1; no firm D call. The germline V and J ends were trimmed by 9 bases and 1 base, with 12 bases remaining between them. This CDR3 is 13 amino acids long. Per the germline V gene, CDR1 is SGHAT and CDR2 is FQNNGV. CDR3 sequence reads: CARVGEQNTEAFF. The CDR3 nucleotides are TGTGCCAGAGTAGGAGAACAGAACACTGAAGCTTTCTTT. The entire variable domain, with the rest obtained from reference TRBV11-2 and TRBJ1-1, is as follows: EAGVAQSPRYKIIEKRQSVAFWCNPISGHATLYWYQQILGQGPKLLIQFQNNGVVDDSQLPKDRFSAERLKGVDSTLKIQPAKLEDSAVYLCARVGEQNTEAFFGQGTRLTVV.

About this clone: An end of the junction differs from the germline gene, which may be a read error. The rearrangement joins TRBV7-7 to TRBJ2-7, with TRBD1 identical over 11 bases. CDR1 and CDR2 (germline): SSHAT, FNYEAQ (reference sequence). The CDR3 contains 13 residues. The CDR3 nucleotides read TGTGCTAGCAGTCGGACAGGGGGCGCGGAGCAGTACTTC. Protein sequence: CASSRTGGAEQYF. Variable domain in full (rest from reference TRBV7-7 and TRBJ2-7): GAGVSQSPRYKVTKRGQDVTLRCDPISSHATLYWYQQALGQGPEFLTYFNYEAQPDKSGLPSDRFSAERPEGSISTLTIQRTEQRDSAMYRCASSRTGGAEQYFGPGTRLTVT.

The V gene is TRBV29-1, the J gene TRBJ1-1, with a tentative D call TRBD1 (6 bases). The CDR3 runs to 15 residues. The V and J ends lost 6 bases and 3 bases respectively, with 20 bases between them. Germline lookup yields CDR1 SQVTM and CDR2 ANQGSEA. CDR3 residues: CSVLGLTGRDTEAFF. The CDR3 nucleotides are TGCAGCGTGCTCGGGCTTACAGGGAGGGACACTGAAGCTTTCTTT.

The chain is built from TRBV5-1 and TRBJ2-5; TRBD2 matches 7 bases. The V gene's germline CDR1 is SGHRS and CDR2 YFSETQ. The J segment lost 7 bases and the V segment lost 1 base, leaving 13 bases of the junction unmatched. CDR3 length: 16 amino acids. The CDR3 DNA reads as TGCGCCAGCAGCTTGTGGCAGGGAGGGGTACGGGGGACCCAGTACTTC. Protein sequence: CASSLWQGGVRGTQYF.

The chain joins TRBV5-4 to TRBJ2-1; the match to TRBD2 covers 8 bases. The CDR3 spans 13 residues. CDR1 and CDR2 (germline): SGHNT, YYREEE (reference sequence). With 1 base clipped from V and 10 bases from J, the junction kept 4 bases outside the gene matches. The CDR3 is CASSLIQREEQFF. CDR3 bases: TGTGCCAGCAGCTTGATTCAGCGGGAGGAGCAGTTCTTC.

This clone has more than one count but fewer than ten. This chain connects TRBV9 to TRBJ1-6; 8 nucleotides align to TRBD1. Germline loops: CDR1 SGDLS, CDR2 YYNGEE. The V segment lost 3 bases and the J segment 12 bases; nucleotides outside the gene matches: 11. The CDR3 totals 15 residues. The CDR3 coding sequence is TGTGCCAGCAGCGCCGAAGCGACAGGGGATCGACCCCTCCACTTT. It encodes CASSAEATGDRPLHF.

This clone was counted once. The chain has TRBV12-3 or TRBV12-4 and TRBJ2-7; 9 bases are shared with TRBD2. V shed 1 base and J 7 bases; nucleotides not matched to a gene: 2. CDR3 length: 13 amino acids. In DNA, the CDR3 is TGTGCCAGCAGTTTAGGGCTAGCGGGAGAGCAGTACTTC. Encoded protein: CASSLGLAGEQYF.

The gene calls are TRBV10-2 and TRBJ1-5; D call uncertain. The germline V gene has CDR1 WSHSY and CDR2 SAAADI. The V end lost 8 bases, the J end lost 1 base, and 12 bases lay between the germline ends. The length of the CDR3 is 14 residues. The CDR3, as DNA: TGCGCCAGCCATCGGGGTGGGAGCAATCAGCCCCAGCATTTT. The encoded protein is CASHRGGSNQPQHF.